This T cell receptor beta chain was identified in a study of T cell changes during pregnancy in multiple sclerosis. CDR3 length: 15 residues. CDR1 and CDR2 (germline): SGDLS, YYNGEE. V gave up 0 bases and J gave up 4 bases, with 13 bases separating them. Some clones are missing from TCRdb's copy, which holds only in-frame ones; the method was immunoSEQ multiplex PCR. The sample has 40,000 or so clones; roughly 88% are singletons. This sequence was found in a female donor with multiple sclerosis, enrolled in a pregnancy study. The sample was CD8+ T cells from peripheral blood mononuclear cells, taken in the first trimester of pregnancy. This sequence joins TRBV9 and TRBJ2-5; a weak D match, TRBD2 (6 bases). The CDR3 bases are TGTGCCAGCAGCGTAGCAGGAGGGATGGGAGAGACCCAGTACTTC. This encodes CASSVAGGMGETQYF.